Below are 12 T cell receptor beta chains sequenced from a single sample in a study of radiotherapy plus CTLA-4 blockade in lung cancer. Generated by immunoSEQ multiplex PCR, the TCRdb table keeps only in-frame clones and is missing some. This sample yields tens of thousands of clones, of which 70% to 85% are seen a single time; 7% to 8% belongs to the top ten. Specimen: peripheral blood, collected from a patient treated with radiotherapy plus ipilimumab. The receptors come from a human donor with non-small cell lung cancer who had stable disease on radiotherapy plus ipilimumab.

This rearrangement joins TRBV28 to TRBJ2-2; no definite D call. Trimming left V 7 bases short and J 2 bases short, with 8 bases between. Germline V gene data show CDR1 as MDHEN and CDR2 as SYDVKM. This CDR3 is built from 13 residues. The CDR3 DNA follows: TGTGCCAGCATCATGGGTAACACCGGGGAGCTGTTTTTT. Translating it yields CASIMGNTGELFF.

This clone was recorded a few times. V gene TRBV28 combines with J gene TRBJ1-2; D ambiguous. Germline values: CDR1 MDHEN, CDR2 SYDVKM. This CDR3 spans 14 amino acids. Trimming stripped 1 base from V and 4 bases from J, with 10 bases between. The CDR3 loop reads CASSLLIRGYGYTF. In DNA, the CDR3 is TGTGCCAGCAGTTTATTAATCCGAGGCTATGGCTACACCTTC.

The chain combines TRBV10-3 with TRBJ1-2; D unresolved. The CDR3 contains 12 residues. Deletions cut 3 bases from V and 4 bases from J, with 6 bases between. The germline V gene has CDR1 ENHRY and CDR2 SYGVKD. The CDR3 region has the DNA TGTGCCATCAGTGATTTAGGCTATGGCTACACCTTC. This translates into CAISDLGYGYTF.

The chain is built from TRBV4-3 and TRBJ1-2; tentatively, D is TRBD1 (5 bases). Germline CDR1 LGHNA, CDR2 YSLEER. V shed 1 base and J shed 7 bases, with 13 bases lying between them. The CDR3 spans 14 residues. The CDR3 coding sequence is TGCGCCAGCAGCCAAGGGTGGCAGGGAAGTGGCTACACCTTC. Protein: CASSQGWQGSGYTF.

This clone came up once. The chain couples TRBV5-6 to TRBJ1-2, with D perhaps matching TRBD1 (6 bases). Deletions cut 0 bases from V and 5 bases from J, with 11 bases between. The V gene's germline CDR1 is SGHDT and CDR2 YYEEEE. The CDR3 extends over 14 amino acids. The CDR3 region has the DNA TGTGCCAGCAGCTTGGTGGGGCAGGGGTATGGCTACACCTTC. It translates to CASSLVGQGYGYTF. The complete variable domain, with remaining parts taken from reference TRBV5-6 and TRBJ1-2, reads DAGVTQSPTHLIKTRGQQVTLRCSPKSGHDTVSWYQQALGQGPQFIFQYYEEEERQRGNFPDRFSGHQFPNYSSELNVNALLLGDSALYLCASSLVGQGYGYTFGSGTRLTVV.

This clone has more than one count but fewer than ten. The J gene is TRBJ1-2, the V gene TRBV6-1, with D possibly being TRBD1 (6 bases). CDR1 MNHNS and CDR2 SASEGT come from the germline V gene. This CDR3 has 15 residues. Trimming took off 5 bases at V and 1 base at J, with 14 bases between the two ends. The CDR3 DNA follows: TGTGCCAGCAGTTTAGACAGGACCGATAACTATGGCTACACCTTC. The encoded protein is CASSLDRTDNYGYTF.

The chain uses TRBV11-3 and TRBJ2-7; 8 bases fit TRBD1. The V gene's germline CDR1 is SGHNT and CDR2 YENEEA. The CDR3 covers 16 residues. Trimming cost V 4 bases and J 7 bases; bases outside gene matches: 15. CDR3 in amino acids: CASSSNSRGLFGEQYF. The CDR3 region has the DNA TGTGCCAGCAGCTCAAACAGCAGGGGGCTTTTCGGGGAGCAGTACTTC.

V gene TRBV9 combines with J gene TRBJ1-1, with a possible D match to TRBD1 (5 bases). CDR3 size: 15 residues. With 4 bases removed from V and 1 base from J, the gap between germline ends came to 14 bases. Germline values: CDR1 SGDLS, CDR2 YYNGEE. CDR3 nucleotide sequence: TGTGCCAGCAGCTTGCGCCCCGGGGGGAACACTGAAGCTTTCTTT. This codes for CASSLRPGGNTEAFF.

As concerns this clone: One junction end disagrees with the germline gene, perhaps due to a read error. V is TRBV7-2 and J is TRBJ1-3; D is possibly TRBD1 (6 bases). This CDR3 is 15 amino acids long. Germline values: CDR1 SGHTA, CDR2 FQGNSA. CDR3 sequence: CASSPLQGVRNTTYF. CDR3 DNA: TGTGCCAGCAGCCCCTTACAGGGAGTCCGAAACACCACATATTTT.

A single count supports this clone. J is TRBJ1-1 and V is TRBV18, with D possibly matching TRBD1 (6 bases). This CDR3 comprises 12 residues. The V gene's germline CDR1 is KGHSH and CDR2 LQKENI. Deletions cut 6 bases from V and 7 bases from J, with 12 bases between. CDR3 sequence reads: CASSKGQIEAFF. The CDR3 DNA reads as TGTGCCAGCTCTAAAGGACAGATTGAAGCTTTCTTT.

The V call is TRBV5-1, the J call TRBJ1-5, with D tentatively TRBD1 (6 bases). This CDR3 comprises 20 residues. V lost 4 bases and J 1 base, leaving 27 bases between the germline ends. CDR1 and CDR2 from the germline V gene are SGHRS and YFSETQ. The CDR3 DNA follows: TGCGCCAGCAGCCATCTCCTGGGGGAGGGAGAGGGGGAAAGCAATCAGCCCCAGCATTTT. Translating it yields CASSHLLGEGEGESNQPQHF.

The rearrangement links TRBV29-1 to TRBJ2-1; the D gene is possibly TRBD1 (7 bases). The germline V and J ends were trimmed by 3 bases and 6 bases, with 33 bases remaining between them. The CDR3 is made up of 20 amino acids. Germline V CDR1 and CDR2: SQVTM, ANQGSEA. The CDR3 sequence: CSVEGGTGVSGGGALNEQFF. DNA for the CDR3: TGCAGCGTTGAGGGGGGAACAGGGGTGTCTGGTGGCGGGGCACTCAATGAGCAGTTCTTC.